The clone carrying this TCR beta chain was seen ten or more times. A volume of around 10 ml of fresh peripheral blood supplied the PBMCs. This sample is part of a study of Graves' ophthalmopathy and Graves' hyperthyroidism. Researchers took RNA transcripts and amplified TCR beta CDR3 regions from them. RT-PCR with HTBI primers came first, then second-round multiplex PCR. TCRdb called the multiplex PCR reads again in MiXCR, with one record for every CDR3 protein. Seen here are some 380,000 distinct CDR3 sequences, approximately 15% observed once, and the top ten hold 7%. V was cut by 6 bases and J by 5 bases, with 8 bases left in between. The germline CDR1 and CDR2 sequences are MGHDK and SYGVNS. This CDR3 contains 11 residues.

This chain links TRBV25-1 with TRBJ2-7; TRBD1 might be the D (5 bases). The sample consisted of peripheral blood. The clonotype was recovered from a woman in her late teens or twenties with stable Graves' hyperthyroidism. The CDR3 sequence is CASSIGDEQYF. In nucleotides, the CDR3 is TGTGCCAGCAGCATAGGGGACGAGCAGTACTTC.